A selection of T cell receptor beta chains follows, all from one sample in a study of T cells in localized non-small cell lung cancer. Assay: immunoSEQ multiplex PCR; the TCRdb copy retains only in-frame clones and omits some. Of some 30,000 clones in the sample, 87% were seen once. The sample here was peripheral blood mononuclear cells, taken before any cancer treatment. These receptors all come from a man aged 35-69 years with stage III lung adenocarcinoma. CDR3s include the opening cysteine and the closing phenylalanine or tryptophan. Fields, in order: clone size, D gene, CDR3 length, J gene, V gene, CDR3 DNA, CDR3 protein. The D gene is left open where the match is weak. The size field is filled for only some rows; it gives once, few, many or a size class.

NA	NA	13	TRBJ1-1	TRBV7-8	TGTGCCAGCAGCTTATGGCAGGCCAATGAAGCTTTCTTT	CASSLWQANEAFF
NA	TRBD1	15	TRBJ1-6	TRBV7-9	TGTGCCAGCAGCTTCCGAGGACAGGCTAATTCACCCCTCCACTTT	CASSFRGQANSPLHF
NA	NA	14	TRBJ2-5	TRBV7-2	TGTGCCAGCAGCTTACGCGGGGGCAGGGAGACCCAGTACTTC	CASSLRGGRETQYF
NA	TRBD1	15	TRBJ2-7	TRBV19	TGTGCCAGTAGGGATCTGACAGGGCGATCCTACGAGCAGTACTTC	CASRDLTGRSYEQYF
NA	NA	15	TRBJ1-4	TRBV7-9	TGTGCCAGCAGCTTGGACGGCCCCCCGAGGGAAAAACTGTTTTTT	CASSLDGPPREKLFF
NA	NA	14	TRBJ2-3	TRBV7-8	TGTGCCAGCAGCTTGGGCAGAAGCACAGATACGCAGTATTTT	CASSLGRSTDTQYF
NA	NA	15	TRBJ1-2	TRBV4-1	TGCGCCAGCCTAAAGGGCATGAGGTGGAACTATGGCTACACCTTC	CASLKGMRWNYGYTF
NA	NA	13	TRBJ1-2	TRBV11-3	TGTGCCAGCAGCTTAGATGTATTCTATGGCCACACCTTC	CASSLDVFYGHTF
once	NA	16	TRBJ2-2	TRBV27	TGTGCCAGCAGTTTATTTGGGACGGAAAACACCGGGGAGCTGTTTTTT	CASSLFGTENTGELFF
NA	TRBD1	13	TRBJ2-7	TRBV6-6	TGTGCCAGCAGTTACGGGACAGAATACGAGCAGTACTTC	CASSYGTEYEQYF
NA	TRBD1	16	TRBJ1-6	TRBV6-6	TGTGCCACAGGCGGGACAGGGGGCAGTTTCGGGTCACCCCTCCACTTT	CATGGTGGSFGSPLHF
NA	NA	15	TRBJ1-5	TRBV7-2	TGTGCCAGCAGCTTAGCGGGCATCAGCAATCAGCCCCAGCATTTT	CASSLAGISNQPQHF
NA	TRBD1	15	TRBJ2-7	TRBV9	TGTGCCAGCAGCCCAGGGGGGACAGGGTCGGACGAGCAGTACTTC	CASSPGGTGSDEQYF
NA	NA	18	TRBJ2-1	TRBV4-3	TGCGCCAGCAGCCAAGATGGTGGGGGGGGGCCGGAGTACAATGAGCAGTTCTTC	CASSQDGGGGPEYNEQFF
NA	TRBD1	14	TRBJ2-1	TRBV4-1	TGCGCCAGCCGAGACAGGGGGAACAGGGATGAGCAGTTCTTC	CASRDRGNRDEQFF
once	NA	15	TRBJ2-3	TRBV27	TGTGCCAGCAGTTCCCGGATGAGGGGTACAGATACGCAGTATTTT	CASSSRMRGTDTQYF
medium-sized	TRBD1	17	TRBJ1-2	TRBV11-2	TGTGCCAGCAGCTCCCCCCAGGGACAGGGGACGTTATATGGCTACACCTTC	CASSSPQGQGTLYGYTF
NA	NA	15	TRBJ2-7	TRBV5-1	TGCGCCAGCAGCTTGGGCAGGGGCCTCACCTACGAGCAGTACTTC	CASSLGRGLTYEQYF
NA	NA	16	TRBJ2-3	TRBV4-1	TGCGCCAGCAGCCAAGAAGGCAACAGAAACACAGATACGCAGTATTTT	CASSQEGNRNTDTQYF
NA	NA	13	TRBJ2-1	TRBV11-3	TGTGCCAGCAGACTGGACAGAAACAATGAGCAGTTCTTC	CASRLDRNNEQFF
NA	TRBD1	15	TRBJ2-7	TRBV5-1	TGCGCCAGCAGCCCTCTGACAGGGCCCTCAACGGTGGAGTACTTC	CASSPLTGPSTVEYF
NA	NA	13	TRBJ2-7	TRBV28	TGTGCCAGTGAAGGGGGGGGTCTCTACGAGCAGTACTTC	CASEGGGLYEQYF
NA	NA	16	TRBJ1-1	TRBV11-2	TGTGCCAGCAGCTTAGGCACCGGGGCCTATTCGGCTGAAGCTTTCTTT	CASSLGTGAYSAEAFF
NA	NA	15	TRBJ1-6	TRBV6-6	TGTGCCAGCAGACCACAGAGCTCCTATAATTCACCCCTCCACTTT	CASRPQSSYNSPLHF
NA	NA	13	TRBJ1-2	TRBV29-1	TGCAGCATTAAGACAGGAGGAAACTATGGCTACACCTTC	CSIKTGGNYGYTF
NA	TRBD2	15	TRBJ2-7	TRBV14	TGTGCCAGCAGCCAAGTGGAAGCGGGGGTCTACGAGCAGTACTTC	CASSQVEAGVYEQYF
NA	NA	13	TRBJ2-3	TRBV5-5	TGTGCCAGCAGCTTGCGAGACACAGATACGCAGTATTTT	CASSLRDTDTQYF
NA	TRBD1	15	TRBJ2-7	TRBV7-2	TGTGCCAGCAGCTTAGAACGACAGGGGGGTGGCGAGCAGTACTTC	CASSLERQGGGEQYF
few	TRBD1	21	TRBJ2-4	TRBV15	TGTGCCACCAAAACCTATATCCGGGACAGGGGCCATCGTCAAGCCAAAAACATTCAGTACTTC	CATKTYIRDRGHRQAKNIQYF
NA	NA	14	TRBJ1-3	TRBV6-6	TGTGCCAGCAGCCCCGATCGGGCTGGAAACACCATATATTTT	CASSPDRAGNTIYF
NA	TRBD2	15	TRBJ2-7	TRBV27	TGTGCCAGCAGTTTAATGGCTAGCGGGGGGGCTGGGCAGTACTTC	CASSLMASGGAGQYF
NA	NA	16	TRBJ2-1	TRBV5-6	TGTGCCAGCAGATCTGCCGATAGACAGGCACACAATGAGCAGTTCTTC	CASRSADRQAHNEQFF
once	TRBD1	15	TRBJ2-7	TRBV25-1	TGTGCCAGCAGTGAAACCGGGACAGCATACTACGAGCAGTACTTC	CASSETGTAYYEQYF
NA	NA	16	TRBJ1-4	TRBV7-6	TGTGCCAGCAGCTTAAATCCGGGCAGTCGTAATGAAAAACTGTTTTTT	CASSLNPGSRNEKLFF
NA	NA	15	TRBJ2-6	TRBV28	TGTGCCAGCAGCCCTTATAGCTCTGGGGCCAACGTCCTGACTTTC	CASSPYSSGANVLTF
NA	NA	14	TRBJ2-1	TRBV5-4	TGTGCCAGCCGGAGGAGGACTGACAACAATGAGCAGTTCTTC	CASRRRTDNNEQFF
NA	TRBD1	15	TRBJ1-2	TRBV7-2	TGTGCCAGCAGCTCTACACTGGGACAGGGGCTCGGCTACACCTTC	CASSSTLGQGLGYTF
NA	TRBD1	14	TRBJ2-7	TRBV5-1	TGCGCCAGCCAAGGGGGCAGGTCCACCTACGAGCAGTACTTC	CASQGGRSTYEQYF
NA	NA	13	TRBJ1-1	TRBV18	TGTGCCAGCTCTGCCAGCCTGAACACTGAAGCTTTCTTT	CASSASLNTEAFF
NA	NA	15	TRBJ1-5	TRBV18	TGTGCCAGCTCATCGACACGAAATAGCAATCAGCCCCAGCATTTT	CASSSTRNSNQPQHF
few	NA	11	TRBJ1-4	TRBV6-6	TGTGCCAGCAGTTACCAAGAAAAACTGTTTTTT	CASSYQEKLFF
NA	TRBD1	16	TRBJ2-7	TRBV6-5	TGTGCCAGAAGTTACTCAGGGACAGGGCTGGGGTACGAGCAGTACTTC	CARSYSGTGLGYEQYF
NA	NA	15	TRBJ2-4	TRBV27	TGTGCCAGCAGCCCCGCGGGGCTGGCCAAAAACATTCAGTACTTC	CASSPAGLAKNIQYF
NA	TRBD2	16	TRBJ2-3	TRBV14	TGTGCCAGCAGCCAAGATCGGCTAGCGGGCACAGATACGCAGTATTTT	CASSQDRLAGTDTQYF
NA	NA	13	TRBJ2-2	TRBV29-1	TGCAGCGTAAGACAGTCCACAACCGGGGAGCTGTTTTTT	CSVRQSTTGELFF
NA	NA	19	TRBJ1-5	TRBV15	TGTGCCACCAGCGCCCTCCAAGGTGTGAATGGTGTAATCAATCAGCCCCAGCATTTT	CATSALQGVNGVINQPQHF
once	NA	10	TRBJ2-7	TRBV12-5	TGTGCTAGTGGGAACTACGAGCAGTACTTC	CASGNYEQYF
NA	NA	15	TRBJ2-2	TRBV19	TGTGCCAGTAGCCCGGACAGAGCGAACACCGGGGAGCTGTTTTTT	CASSPDRANTGELFF
NA	TRBD1	15	TRBJ1-6	TRBV6-5	TGTGCCAGCAGTTACGCGGGACAGGGGAAATCACCCCTCCACTTT	CASSYAGQGKSPLHF
NA	TRBD2	18	TRBJ2-6	TRBV15	TGTGCCACCAGCAGGCCGGGACTAGCGGGGTCTGGGGCCAACGTCCTGACTTTC	CATSRPGLAGSGANVLTF
once	TRBD1	15	TRBJ1-1	TRBV7-2	TGTGCCAGCAGCCCGCAGGACAGGGTCGGGACTGAAGCTTTCTTT	CASSPQDRVGTEAFF
NA	TRBD1	13	TRBJ1-2	TRBV14	TGTGCCAGCAGCTACGGAGGGGGCGGGGGCTACACCTTC	CASSYGGGGGYTF
NA	NA	17	TRBJ1-3	TRBV19	TGTGCCAGTAGTATCGGCCGGCTGGGCCTTTCTGGAAACACCATATATTTT	CASSIGRLGLSGNTIYF
NA	NA	15	TRBJ2-6	TRBV4-1	TGCGCCAGCAGCCCAGCTTACACTGGGGCCAACGTCCTGACTTTC	CASSPAYTGANVLTF
NA	NA	13	TRBJ2-5	TRBV29-1	TGCAGCGTTGACACCGGGAACTCGGAGACCCAGTACTTC	CSVDTGNSETQYF